This entry lists 26 T cell receptor beta chains sequenced from one sample in a study of memory CD4+ T cells and cytomegalovirus serostatus. The sort gate was single viable CD3+CD4+CD8-CD45RO+ cells for memory CD4+ T cells. Data came from immunoSEQ multiplex PCR; TCRdb stores just in-frame clones and leaves some out. The sample carries 50,000 to 70,000 clones, less than 85% recorded once. Sequencing was carried out using memory CD4+ T cells from blood. Receptor source: an adult in good health and CMV-seronegative.

Regarding this clone: The same CDR3 is also encoded by other DNA sequences in this sample. The V and J genes are TRBV7-9 and TRBJ1-1; unclear D gene. CDR1 is SEHNR, CDR2 FQNEAQ, per germline (reference sequence). V gave up 1 base and J gave up 0 bases, with 3 bases separating them. The CDR3 covers 13 residues. The CDR3 loop is CASSLGMNTEAFF. The DNA for the CDR3 is TGTGCCAGCAGCTTAGGGATGAACACTGAAGCTTTCTTT. Filled out from reference TRBV7-9 and TRBJ1-1, the complete variable domain reads DTGVSQNPRHKITKRGQNVTFRCDPISEHNRLYWYRQTLGQGPEFLTYFQNEAQLEKSRLLSDRFSAERPKGSFSTLEIQRTEQGDSAMYLCASSLGMNTEAFFGQGTRLTVV.

The rearrangement uses TRBV14 and TRBJ2-2; no clear D gene. The CDR3 spans 15 residues. Trimming removed 1 base from V and 15 bases from J, with 21 bases in between. CDR1 SGHDN and CDR2 FVKESK come from the germline V gene. The CDR3 loop is CASSQGYFTGLNMFF. The CDR3, as DNA: TGTGCCAGCAGCCAAGGGTATTTCACCGGTTTGAACATGTTTTTT.

The rearrangement joins TRBV19 to TRBJ1-2, with D possibly TRBD1 on 5 matching bases. The V gene's germline CDR1 is LNHDA and CDR2 SQIVND (reference sequence). CDR3 length: 12 amino acids. V gave up 4 bases and J gave up 8 bases, with 11 bases separating them. CDR3 DNA sequence: TGTGCCAGTAGTAATCCCCAGGGAGGCTACACCTTC. It specifies CASSNPQGGYTF.

V is TRBV29-1 and J is TRBJ1-1; D might be TRBD1 (6 bases). The V gene lost 7 bases and the J gene lost 6 bases, with 21 bases spanning the gap. Germline assignment: CDR1 SQVTM and CDR2 ANQGSEA. The CDR3 is 14 amino acids. CDR3 sequence: CSAKQGPGVPEAFF. For the CDR3, the DNA is TGCAGCGCGAAACAGGGCCCGGGGGTCCCTGAAGCTTTCTTT.

This rearrangement joins TRBV28 to TRBJ2-4, with D perhaps TRBD1 (5 bases). There are 13 residues in the CDR3. V lost 5 bases and J 14 bases, leaving 19 bases between the germline ends. Germline CDR1 is MDHEN and CDR2 is SYDVKM. CDR3 DNA: TGTGCCAGCAGTGTCAACTCCCGGAGCAGGGAGTACTTC. This encodes CASSVNSRSREYF.

The chain carries TRBV7-2 and TRBJ1-1; 7 bases line up with TRBD1. J was trimmed by 10 bases and V by 5 bases; bases with no gene match: 19. This CDR3 is built from 16 residues. Per the germline V gene, CDR1 is SGHTA and CDR2 is FQGNSA. The CDR3 nucleotides read TGTGCCAGCAGCCCACGTCCCGGGACAGCGTCCAGCGCAGCTTTCTTT. Encoded protein: CASSPRPGTASSAAFF.

The chain recombines TRBV6-6 with TRBJ2-2; 10 nucleotides match TRBD1. Germline values: CDR1 MNHNY, CDR2 SVGAGI (reference sequence). The V gene end was trimmed by 6 bases and the J gene end by 7 bases; junction bases not matched to a gene: 8. This CDR3 is 15 amino acids long. The CDR3 region has the DNA TGTGCCAGCAGGAGACAGGGGGCACATGGCGGGGAGCTGTTTTTT. It yields the protein CASRRQGAHGGELFF.

The J gene is TRBJ2-3, the V gene TRBV7-8; 12 bases agree with TRBD2. The length of the CDR3 is 17 residues. Germline lookup yields CDR1 SGHVS and CDR2 FQNEAQ. V lost 5 bases to trimming and J lost 5 bases; unmatched junction nucleotides: 11. CDR3 sequence (DNA): TGTGCCAGCAGCCCCCACCTGACTAGCGGGGGCGAAGATACGCAGTATTTT. This gives the protein CASSPHLTSGGEDTQYF.

This rearrangement joins TRBV11-2 to TRBJ2-3; D might be TRBD2 (6 bases). The CDR3 sequence is 16 residues long. Germline loops: CDR1 SGHAT, CDR2 FQNNGV. V was pared by 8 bases and J by 4 bases, with 22 bases between. The CDR3 DNA reads TGTGCCAGCGTCGGGCGCGGGGCCTGGGGGGCAGATACGCAGTATTTT. It translates to CASVGRGAWGADTQYF.

V and J are TRBV5-1 and TRBJ2-7; D remains ambiguous. The V and J ends lost 5 bases and 2 bases respectively, with 14 bases between them. Per the germline V gene, CDR1 is SGHRS and CDR2 is YFSETQ. The CDR3 sequence is 14 residues long. The CDR3 protein is CASRSEPTTYEQYF. CDR3 in DNA: TGCGCCAGCAGAAGTGAACCCACGACCTACGAGCAGTACTTC.

The chain recombines TRBV7-8 with TRBJ2-1; a weak D match, TRBD2 (6 bases). The V gene lost 0 bases and the J gene lost 4 bases, with 10 bases spanning the gap. The germline V gene encodes CDR1 SGHVS and CDR2 FQNEAQ. The CDR3 sequence is 15 residues long. CDR3 in amino acids: CASSLARGKYNEQFF. CDR3 in DNA: TGTGCCAGCAGCTTAGCGCGGGGCAAGTACAATGAGCAGTTCTTC. Complete variable domain (other parts from reference TRBV7-8 and TRBJ2-1): GAGVSQSPRYKVAKRGQDVALRCDPISGHVSLFWYQQALGQGPEFLTYFQNEAQLDKSGLPSDRFFAERPEGSVSTLKIQRTQQEDSAVYLCASSLARGKYNEQFFGPGTRLTVL.

V and J are TRBV30 and TRBJ1-5; D is uncertain. Per germline, CDR1 GTSNPN and CDR2 SVGIG (reference sequence). This CDR3 has 14 amino acids. Trimming left V 2 bases short and J 7 bases short, with 15 bases between. The CDR3 reads CAWSLSRAGQPQHF. The CDR3 nucleotides read TGTGCCTGGAGTCTCTCTCGTGCCGGGCAGCCCCAGCATTTT.

The chain recombines TRBV30 with TRBJ2-1, with 7 bases that match TRBD2. The CDR3 contains 14 residues. V trimming: 3 bases; J trimming: 9 bases; junction bases outside the gene matches: 11. Germline V gives CDR1 GTSNPN, CDR2 SVGIG (reference sequence). The CDR3 coding sequence is TGTGCCTGGAGAGGCGCGGGAGACTGGCTTGAGCAGTTCTTC. Translating it yields CAWRGAGDWLEQFF.

The chain has TRBV10-3 and TRBJ2-1, with D possibly TRBD2 on 6 matching bases. CDR1 is ENHRY, CDR2 SYGVKD, per germline. V shed 6 bases and J shed 6 bases, with 12 bases lying between them. The CDR3 spans 13 residues. CDR3 protein: CAIRILATNEQFF. The CDR3 DNA reads as TGTGCCATCAGGATCCTAGCGACCAATGAGCAGTTCTTC.

The V and J genes are TRBV14 and TRBJ1-6, with D uncertain. The CDR3 covers 13 residues. V was shortened by 3 bases and J by 8 bases, with 8 bases between the two germline ends. Germline values: CDR1 SGHDN, CDR2 FVKESK. The CDR3 loop reads CASSHRRDSPLHF. The CDR3 DNA reads as TGTGCCAGCAGCCATCGGAGGGATTCACCCCTCCACTTT.

The chain employs TRBV7-2 and TRBJ1-6; 8 bases map to TRBD1. The ends lost 5 bases at V and 12 bases at J; junction bases unmatched: 3. Germline CDR1 reads SGHTA; CDR2 reads FQGNSA. This CDR3 region has 12 residues. The CDR3 bases are TGTGCCAGCAGCACAACAGGGGGACCCCTCCACTTT. It yields the protein CASSTTGGPLHF.

The CDR3 DNA sequence: TGTGCCAGCAGCCCCAGGGGCCTCGTAAGCAATGAGCAGTTCTTC. Protein sequence: CASSPRGLVSNEQFF. This sequence joins TRBV7-9 and TRBJ2-1, with D perhaps matching TRBD1 (6 bases). Germline CDR1 is SEHNR and CDR2 is FQNEAQ (reference sequence). CDR3 size: 15 residues. Deletions cut 5 bases from V and 6 bases from J, with 17 bases between.

This chain joins TRBV5-6 and TRBJ2-7; 7 nucleotides match TRBD1. Losses at the gene ends were 4 bases for V and 4 bases for J; bases not matched to a gene: 2. In germline, CDR1 is SGHDT, CDR2 YYEEEE. This CDR3 is 12 amino acids long. The CDR3 reads CASSVQGYEQYF. CDR3 DNA: TGTGCCAGCAGCGTACAGGGGTACGAGCAGTACTTC.

Only a few counts were recorded for this clone. The chain carries TRBV10-3 and TRBJ1-4; 8 bases are a match to TRBD1. With V trimmed by 6 bases and J by 5 bases, 5 bases remained unmatched. Germline V gene data show CDR1 as ENHRY and CDR2 as SYGVKD. This CDR3 has 14 amino acids. The CDR3 bases are TGTGCCATCAGCCCCGGACAGGGAAATGAAAAACTGTTTTTT. It translates to CAISPGQGNEKLFF.

This clone was recorded a few times. J is TRBJ1-4 and V is TRBV9, with a tentative D call TRBD1 (5 bases). Germline CDR1 is SGDLS and CDR2 is YYNGEE. Trimming pared 4 bases from V and 6 bases from J, leaving 16 bases between. The CDR3 sequence is 15 residues long. CDR3 in amino acids: CASSSGFETDEKLFF. The CDR3 coding sequence is TGTGCCAGCAGCTCTGGCTTTGAGACAGATGAAAAACTGTTTTTT.

In the case of this clone: Relative to the germline gene, one junction end is altered; a read error may explain this. The V and J genes are TRBV29-1 and TRBJ1-3; D is undetermined. Germline values: CDR1 SQVTM, CDR2 ANQGSEA. This CDR3 is built from 13 residues. The CDR3 protein is CSGETASGNTIYF. Written as DNA, the CDR3 is TGCAGCGGTGAAACAGCCTCTGGAAACACCATATATTTT.

The chain employs TRBV18 and TRBJ2-2; no reliable D call. The CDR3 runs 16 residues. V dropped 2 bases and J dropped 1 base, with 11 bases sitting between them. The germline CDR1 and CDR2 sequences are KGHSH and LQKENI. Here the CDR3 reads CASSPVNLGNTGELFF. As DNA, the CDR3 is TGTGCCAGCTCACCAGTCAACCTGGGGAACACCGGGGAGCTGTTTTTT.

The chain has TRBV4-1 and TRBJ2-6; D may be TRBD1 (5 bases). This CDR3 has 17 amino acids. In germline, CDR1 is MGHRA, CDR2 YSYEKL. The V and J ends lost 0 bases and 0 bases respectively, with 9 bases between them. The DNA of the CDR3 is TGCGCCAGCAGCCAAGATGGACAACTCTCTGGGGCCAACGTCCTGACTTTC. Protein sequence: CASSQDGQLSGANVLTF.

This clone was seen a single time. The chain links TRBV18 to TRBJ2-1; D is uncertain. With 2 bases removed from V and 2 bases from J, the gap between germline ends came to 10 bases. Germline V lookup: CDR1 KGHSH, CDR2 LQKENI. This CDR3 is 15 amino acids long. The CDR3 DNA reads as TGTGCCAGCTCACCAAAGGGAAGCGCCTACAATGAGCAGTTCTTC. Protein product: CASSPKGSAYNEQFF. Looking up the rest from reference TRBV18 and TRBJ2-1 gives the full variable domain: NAGVMQNPRHLVRRRGQEARLRCSPMKGHSHVYWYRQLPEEGLKFMVYLQKENIIDESGMPKERFSAEFPKEGPSILRIQQVVRGDSAAYFCASSPKGSAYNEQFFGPGTRLTVL.

The sample holds one count of this clone. The CDR3 DNA reads TGTGCCAGCAGCTCAGGACAGCTCTATGGCTACACCTTC. Translated: CASSSGQLYGYTF. The chain recombines TRBV7-2 with TRBJ1-2; TRBD1 is a possible D gene (6 bases). CDR1 and CDR2 from the germline V gene are SGHTA and FQGNSA. Trimming pared 4 bases from V and 4 bases from J, leaving 10 bases between. This CDR3 is built from 13 residues.

The chain couples TRBV2 to TRBJ1-3, with D unresolved. This CDR3 comprises 12 residues. Per the germline V gene, CDR1 is SNHLY and CDR2 is FYNNEI. V lost 3 bases and J lost 5, with 5 bases in between. This CDR3 reads CASSDYRNTIYF. CDR3 DNA: TGTGCCAGCAGTGACTATAGAAACACCATATATTTT.